This T cell receptor beta chain was retrieved from a study of OX40 agonist ivuxolimab in advanced cancers. About the research overall: Dose-escalation patients were diagnosed with hepatocellular carcinoma, melanoma, renal cell cancer or head and neck cancer. Broader study findings: At doses 0.1 to 3.0 mg/kg, CD4+ and CD8+ clones expanded. Relative to CD4+ cells, CD8+ T cells on average had more expanded clones.

Turning to this clone: Its target is unknown.

If patients had autoimmune disease history or systemic immunosuppression, they were excluded. The CDR3 is 15 amino acids. The germline gives CDR1 SGHTA, CDR2 FQGTGA. Deletions cut 2 bases from V and 3 bases from J, with 11 bases between. Libraries were prepared by immunoSEQ multiplex PCR; TCRdb keeps only in-frame clonotypes and omits some of them. The sample lists under 100,000 clones, 70% to 90% occurring once. The chain is built from TRBV7-3 and TRBJ2-1; tentatively, D is TRBD1 (6 bases). The receptor was isolated from an adult with an advanced solid tumor such as melanoma, head and neck, liver or kidney cancer. The sequencing here drew on CD4+ or CD8+ T cells sorted from blood, taken in a trial of the OX40 agonist ivuxolimab. CDR3 in amino acids: CASSLHRVDYNEQFF. The CDR3, as DNA: TGTGCCAGCAGCTTACACAGGGTTGACTACAATGAGCAGTTCTTC.